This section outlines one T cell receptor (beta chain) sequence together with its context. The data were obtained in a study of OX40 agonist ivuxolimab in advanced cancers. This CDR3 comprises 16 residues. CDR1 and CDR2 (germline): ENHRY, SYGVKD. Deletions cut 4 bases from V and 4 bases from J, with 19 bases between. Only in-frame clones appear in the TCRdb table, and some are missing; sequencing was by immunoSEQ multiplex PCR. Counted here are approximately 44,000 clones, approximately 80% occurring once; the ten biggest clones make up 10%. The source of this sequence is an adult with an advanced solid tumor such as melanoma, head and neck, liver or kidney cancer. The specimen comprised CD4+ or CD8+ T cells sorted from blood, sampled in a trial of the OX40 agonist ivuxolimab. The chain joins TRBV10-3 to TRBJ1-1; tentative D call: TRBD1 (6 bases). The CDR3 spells CAISARAGEGGTEAFF. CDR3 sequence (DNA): TGTGCCATCAGTGCCCGGGCAGGGGAGGGGGGCACTGAAGCTTTCTTT.